This T cell receptor (beta chain) derives from a study of blood T cell repertoires in COVID-19. For the study at large: Spain, Italy and the United States supplied samples that represented acute and convalescent COVID-19. In each case, the material was cDNA or gDNA derived from T cells, B-cell-depleted T cells, or PBMCs.

In the original processing: Estimation of nucleated cell counts was performed using reference gene primer amplification. Method: immunoSEQ multiplex PCR; TCRdb's copy keeps in-frame clones and lacks some. D and trimming were read from the DNA, whereas the V and J calls and clone size are those reported in that table. The sample has roughly 400,000 clones, just under 90% seen once; the top ten hold 1.5% to 2%. This clone appeared a single time. Recruitment covered roughly 24 US areas and drew participants whose ages spanned roughly 18 to 100 years. V was trimmed by 7 bases and J by 5 bases, leaving 17 bases between them. This CDR3 region has 13 residues. The germline V gene has CDR1 SQVTM and CDR2 ANQGSEA.

This receptor was obtained from a woman aged 30 to 39 who had recovered from COVID-19. Material for sequencing was PBMCs or T cells enriched from blood (not recorded which). The chain recombines TRBV29-1 with TRBJ2-5; D call uncertain. CDR3 sequence reads: CSAQLTVGETQYF. The CDR3 DNA is TGCAGCGCTCAGCTCACAGTGGGTGAGACCCAGTACTTC.